This T cell receptor (beta chain) comes out of a study of blood T cells in healthy people across ages. Overall study: About one barcoded beta molecule per two T cells was the capture yield of template switching.

Germline V CDR1 and CDR2: SGHNT, YYREEE (reference sequence). The junction had 8 bases not matched to a gene; V was cut back by 5 bases and J by 1 base. The CDR3 consists of 15 residues. With a J-beta primer mix and a sample-barcoded 5' primer, a second PCR ran about 7 to 12 cycles. Through a template-switch adaptor with 12 random nucleotides, each cDNA molecule received a tag. Sequencing of every sample gave 2.5 million or more CDR3-containing paired-end reads. Each CDR3 protein is one row after TCRdb ran MiXCR on the 5' RACE reads. This table has under 950,000 distinct CDR3 sequences, roughly 20% appearing once. Isolating PBMCs gave at least 6 million of these cells per sample.

The sample was blood. The chain uses TRBV5-4 and TRBJ2-7; 8 bases are a match to TRBD1. The TCR was taken from a man aged 65-85 years in good health. The DNA of the CDR3 is TGTGCCAGCAGTACCGACAGGGGCGCTTCCTACGAGCAGTACTTC. Its translation: CASSTDRGASYEQYF.